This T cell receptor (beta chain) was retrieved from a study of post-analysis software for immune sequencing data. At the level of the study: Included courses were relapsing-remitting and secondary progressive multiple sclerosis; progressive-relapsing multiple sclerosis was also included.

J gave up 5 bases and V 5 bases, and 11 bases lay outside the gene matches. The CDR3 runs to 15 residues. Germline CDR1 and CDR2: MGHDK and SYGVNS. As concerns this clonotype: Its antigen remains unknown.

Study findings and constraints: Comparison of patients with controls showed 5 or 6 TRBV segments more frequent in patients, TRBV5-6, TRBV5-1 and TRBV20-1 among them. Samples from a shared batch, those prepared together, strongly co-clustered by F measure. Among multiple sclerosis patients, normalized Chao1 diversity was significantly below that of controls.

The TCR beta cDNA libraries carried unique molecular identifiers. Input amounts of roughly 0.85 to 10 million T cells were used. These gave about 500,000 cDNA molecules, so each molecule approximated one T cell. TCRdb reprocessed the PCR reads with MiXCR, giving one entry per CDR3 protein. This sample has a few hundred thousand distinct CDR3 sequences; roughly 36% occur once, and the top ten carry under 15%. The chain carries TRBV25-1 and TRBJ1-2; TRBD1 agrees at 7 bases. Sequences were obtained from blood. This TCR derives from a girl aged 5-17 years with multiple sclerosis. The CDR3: CASSSSGTAIYGYTF. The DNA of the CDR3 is TGTGCCAGCAGTTCCAGCGGGACAGCCATTTATGGCTACACCTTC.